The clone carrying this TCR beta chain was recorded many times. As for time point: newly diagnosed GD, antithyroid drugs for less than 3 months. PBMC-extracted RNA yielded the TCR library. This sample was included in a study of regulatory T cells in long-lasting Graves disease. This CDR3 comprises 14 residues. Germline V lookup: CDR1 MNHEY, CDR2 SVGEGT. Trimming took 2 bases from V and 2 from J, leaving 9 bases between them. With iRepertoire HTBI primers and Arm-PCR of CDR3 regions, TCR beta libraries were built. TCRdb reanalysed the multiplex PCR reads using MiXCR and keeps one entry per CDR3 protein. The data show 530,000 or so distinct CDR3 sequences, about 15% seen once. These sequences were also reported in another study, on T cells in Graves' hyperthyroidism and ophthalmopathy.

The source of this sequence is a man aged 18 to 30 with Graves disease. The input for sequencing was peripheral blood mononuclear cells (PBMCs), taken at new diagnosis, from a patient treated with antithyroid drugs. The V gene is TRBV6-2 or TRBV6-3, the J gene TRBJ1-1; D not resolved. CDR3 in amino acids: CASSYGIENTEAFF. DNA for the CDR3: TGTGCCAGCAGTTACGGGATAGAAAACACTGAAGCTTTCTTT.